The T cell receptor beta chain described here comes from a study of vaccination effects on CD4 cells after COVID-19. About the research overall: Under the ViraFEST assay, PBMC were stimulated with viral peptide pools so that antigen-specific CD4+ T cells expanded. Sequencing was performed afterwards. Samples that were drawn after vaccination came a median of 72 days after the second dose. Culturing of around 1.9 million PBMC per well took place with roughly 10 IU/ml IL-2 and 10 ug/ml peptides. Overall study results and limits: In healthy vaccinees, only 1 of 255 vaccine-induced clones cross-reacted with common cold coronaviruses.

Method: immunoSEQ multiplex PCR; TCRdb's copy keeps in-frame clones and lacks some. The sample consists of 40,000 or so clones, more than 65% of them appearing once. This clone came up a few times. Its cognate antigen is unknown. When around 9 days of culture had elapsed, CD4+ T cells were isolated. Two-dose BNT162b2 or mRNA-1273 vaccination was given to participants. Trimming left V 7 bases short and J 0 bases short, with 10 bases between. Germline values: CDR1 SNHLY, CDR2 FYNNEI. This CDR3 has 13 amino acids. The TCR originated in a human donor who received a COVID-19 vaccine. The chain recombines TRBV2 with TRBJ2-7; no definite D call. The sequences come from CD4+ T cells from PBMCs cultured without peptide, collected after COVID-19 vaccination. CDR3 sequence (DNA): TGTGCCAGCAACGATGTTGGCTCCTACGAGCAGTACTTC. Translated, it gives CASNDVGSYEQYF.